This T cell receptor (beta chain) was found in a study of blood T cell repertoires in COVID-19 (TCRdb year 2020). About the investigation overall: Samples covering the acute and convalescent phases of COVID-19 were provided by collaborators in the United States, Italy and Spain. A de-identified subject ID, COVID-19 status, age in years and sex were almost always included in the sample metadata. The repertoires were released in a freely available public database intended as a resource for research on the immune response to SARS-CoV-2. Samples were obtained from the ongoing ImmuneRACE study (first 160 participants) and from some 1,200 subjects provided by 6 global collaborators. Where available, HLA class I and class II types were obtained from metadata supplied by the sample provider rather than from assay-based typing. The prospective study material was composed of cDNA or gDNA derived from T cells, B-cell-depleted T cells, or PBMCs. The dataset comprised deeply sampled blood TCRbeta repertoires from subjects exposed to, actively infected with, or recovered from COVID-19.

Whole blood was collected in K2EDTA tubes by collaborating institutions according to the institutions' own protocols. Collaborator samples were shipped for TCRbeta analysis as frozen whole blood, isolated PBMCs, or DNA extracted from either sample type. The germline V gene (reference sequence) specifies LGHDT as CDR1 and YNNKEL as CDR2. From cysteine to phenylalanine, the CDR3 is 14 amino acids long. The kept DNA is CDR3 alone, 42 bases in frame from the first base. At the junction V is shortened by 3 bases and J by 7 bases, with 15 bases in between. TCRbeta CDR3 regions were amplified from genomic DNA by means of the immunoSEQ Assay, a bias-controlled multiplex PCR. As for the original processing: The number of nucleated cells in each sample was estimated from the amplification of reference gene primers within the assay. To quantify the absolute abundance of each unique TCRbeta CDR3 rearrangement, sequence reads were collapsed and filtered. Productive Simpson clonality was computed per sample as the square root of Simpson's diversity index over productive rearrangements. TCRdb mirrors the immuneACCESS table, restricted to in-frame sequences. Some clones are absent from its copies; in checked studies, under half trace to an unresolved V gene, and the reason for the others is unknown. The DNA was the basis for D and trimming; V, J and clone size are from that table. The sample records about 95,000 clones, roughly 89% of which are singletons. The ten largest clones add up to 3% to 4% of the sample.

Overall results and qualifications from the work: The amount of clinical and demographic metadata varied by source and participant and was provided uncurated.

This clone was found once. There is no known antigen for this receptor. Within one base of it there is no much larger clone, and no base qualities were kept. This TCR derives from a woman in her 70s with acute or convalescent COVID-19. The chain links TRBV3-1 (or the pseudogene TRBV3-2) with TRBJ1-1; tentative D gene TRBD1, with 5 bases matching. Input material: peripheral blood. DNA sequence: TGTGCCAGCAGCCATCCCCCAACAGGTTTTGAAGCTTTCTTT. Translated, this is CASSHPPTGFEAFF.